Listed here is a single T cell receptor beta chain. Its antigen is still unknown. These data belong to a study of cytomegalovirus exposure and HLA in healthy donors. Study overall: Roughly 180 million T cells yielded more than 90 million unique TCR beta sequences, as an earlier analysis found.

Overall study results and limits: Overall, about 160 TCR beta chains were annotated as cytomegalovirus-associated. In a later analysis, HLA-associated beta chains showed higher expansion and lower generation probabilities than comparable chains.

The PCR employed 60 Vbeta primers together with 13 Jbeta primers. Libraries were prepared by immunoSEQ multiplex PCR; TCRdb keeps only in-frame clonotypes and omits some of them. The sample contains 70,000 or so clones, roughly 69% of which appear only once. CDR3 size: 14 residues. V was shortened by 0 bases and J by 5 bases, with 10 bases between the two germline ends. Looked up from germline, CDR1 is LNHNV and CDR2 is YYDKDF (reference sequence). Each donor's status was that of a healthy bone marrow donor. The origin of this receptor is a woman between 50 and 59 years old in good health and CMV-seronegative. V is TRBV15 and J is TRBJ2-5, with D unclear. The sample consisted of PBMCs. CDR3 amino acids: CATSRDPGGETQYF. For the CDR3, the DNA is TGTGCCACCAGCAGAGATCCGGGTGGGGAGACCCAGTACTTC.